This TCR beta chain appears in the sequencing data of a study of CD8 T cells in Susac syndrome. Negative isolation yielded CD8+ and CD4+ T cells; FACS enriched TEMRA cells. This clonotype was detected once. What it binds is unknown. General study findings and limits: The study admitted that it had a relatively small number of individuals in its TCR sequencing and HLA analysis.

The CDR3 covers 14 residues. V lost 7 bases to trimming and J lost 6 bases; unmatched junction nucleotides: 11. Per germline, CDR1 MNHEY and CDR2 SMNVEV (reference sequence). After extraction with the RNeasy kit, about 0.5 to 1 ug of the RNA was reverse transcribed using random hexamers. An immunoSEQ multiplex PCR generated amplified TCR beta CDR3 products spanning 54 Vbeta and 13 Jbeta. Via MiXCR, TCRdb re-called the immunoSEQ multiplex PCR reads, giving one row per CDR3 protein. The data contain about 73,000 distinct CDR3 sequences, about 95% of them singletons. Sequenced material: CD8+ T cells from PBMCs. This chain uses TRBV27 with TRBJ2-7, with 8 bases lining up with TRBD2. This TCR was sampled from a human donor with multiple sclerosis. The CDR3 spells CASNAGPGGSEQYF. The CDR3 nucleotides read TGTGCCAGCAACGCGGGACCGGGGGGGTCCGAGCAGTACTTC.